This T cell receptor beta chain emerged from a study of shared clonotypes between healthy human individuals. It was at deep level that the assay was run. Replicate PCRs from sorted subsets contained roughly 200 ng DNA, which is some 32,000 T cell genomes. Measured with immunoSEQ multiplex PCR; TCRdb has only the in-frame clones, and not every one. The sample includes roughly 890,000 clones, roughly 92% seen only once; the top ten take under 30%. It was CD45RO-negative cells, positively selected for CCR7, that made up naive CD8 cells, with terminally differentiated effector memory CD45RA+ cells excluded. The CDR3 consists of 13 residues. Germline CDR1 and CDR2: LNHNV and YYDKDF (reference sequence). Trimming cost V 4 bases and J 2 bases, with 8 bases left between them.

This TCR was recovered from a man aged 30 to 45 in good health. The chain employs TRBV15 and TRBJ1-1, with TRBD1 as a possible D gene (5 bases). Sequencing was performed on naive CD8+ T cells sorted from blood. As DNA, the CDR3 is TGTGCCACCAGCAAAGGGGTTAACACTGAAGCTTTCTTT. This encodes CATSKGVNTEAFF.